The 32 T cell receptor beta chains listed next were all sequenced from one sample in a study of CD8 T cell repertoires and HIV-1 epitope variants. Only in-frame clones appear in the TCRdb table, and some are missing; sequencing was by immunoSEQ multiplex PCR. The table has almost 5,500 clones, over 50% seen once. These receptors' targets are unknown. The sample taken for sequencing was cultured CD8+ T cells derived from PBMCs. The receptors stem from a male donor with HIV.

This chain connects TRBV5-4 to TRBJ2-5; 8 nucleotides align to TRBD1. CDR3 length equals 14 residues. Germline V lookup: CDR1 SGHNT, CDR2 YYREEE (reference sequence). The V and J ends lost 3 bases and 2 bases, in that order; junction bases with no gene match: 3. The CDR3 region is CASSYGQGQETQYF. The CDR3 DNA sequence: TGTGCCAGCAGCTACGGACAGGGACAAGAGACCCAGTACTTC.

The rearrangement uses TRBV5-1 and TRBJ2-3; 9 bases line up with TRBD1. This CDR3 has 16 amino acids. Trimming removed 3 bases from V and 1 base from J; junction bases left unmatched: 6. Germline V gene data show CDR1 as SGHRS and CDR2 as YFSETQ. DNA for the CDR3: TGCGCCAGCAGCTCAAGGACAGGGGAAGGCACAGATACGCAGTATTTT. As protein: CASSSRTGEGTDTQYF.

Only a few counts were recorded for this clone. The rearrangement joins TRBV30 to TRBJ1-1; D uncertain. V was cut by 3 bases and J by 4 bases, with 12 bases left in between. This CDR3 has 13 residues. Germline assignment: CDR1 GTSNPN and CDR2 SVGIG (reference sequence). The CDR3 loop is CAWSTSWGTEAFF. As DNA, the CDR3 is TGTGCCTGGAGCACAAGCTGGGGCACTGAAGCTTTCTTT.

The chain joins TRBV5-6 to TRBJ1-2; the match to TRBD1 covers 10 bases. The germline V gene encodes CDR1 SGHDT and CDR2 YYEEEE. The CDR3 extends over 15 amino acids. V lost 3 bases to trimming and J lost 13 bases; unmatched junction nucleotides: 15. The CDR3 DNA sequence: TGTGCCAGCAGCTCAGAAGGGACAGGGGTCGCAACCCCCACCTTC. This translates into CASSSEGTGVATPTF.

This clone is medium-sized by share. V is TRBV28 and J is TRBJ1-2; D possibly corresponds to TRBD1 (5 bases). There are 16 residues in the CDR3. V gave up 5 bases and J gave up 1 base, with 17 bases separating them. Germline V gives CDR1 MDHEN, CDR2 SYDVKM. CDR3: CASSLDPTDFNYGYTF. For the CDR3, the DNA is TGTGCCAGCAGTCTGGACCCGACAGATTTTAACTATGGCTACACCTTC.

The chain is built from TRBV5-4 and TRBJ2-2; 8 nucleotides match TRBD2. With 1 base clipped from V and 0 bases from J, the junction kept 5 bases outside the gene matches. The CDR3 is made up of 17 amino acids. Germline CDR1 is SGHNT and CDR2 is YYREEE (reference sequence). The CDR3 nucleotides read TGTGCCAGCAGCTTGTTGGGCGGGGGGTCGAACACCGGGGAGCTGTTTTTT. Translated: CASSLLGGGSNTGELFF.

This sequence joins TRBV10-3 and TRBJ2-2; D perhaps matches TRBD2 (6 bases). Per the germline V gene, CDR1 is ENHRY and CDR2 is SYGVKD. Trimming removed 5 bases at V and 6 bases at J, with 25 bases between. The CDR3 totals 18 residues. The CDR3 spells CAISSGTPLRVGSGELFF. CDR3 nucleotides: TGTGCCATCAGTAGTGGGACTCCTCTACGGGTGGGTTCCGGGGAGCTGTTTTTT.

The chain links TRBV5-4 to TRBJ2-5; the D gene could be TRBD1 or TRBD2 (6 bases each). Germline V gives CDR1 SGHNT, CDR2 YYREEE (reference sequence). CDR3 length: 16 residues. The V end was cut by 3 bases, the J end by 5 bases, with 20 bases between. CDR3 sequence (DNA): TGTGCCAGCAGCTCGCGGGACACCCTGTCTAGGGAGACCCAGTACTTC. This translates into CASSSRDTLSRETQYF.

The chain couples TRBV14 to TRBJ1-1; D might be TRBD1 (5 bases). The CDR3 consists of 14 residues. V was clipped by 8 bases and J by 4 bases, with 17 bases between them. Germline V lookup: CDR1 SGHDN, CDR2 FVKESK. CDR3 bases: TGTGCCAGCTCAAGATTGCGGAGGGGCACTGAAGCTTTCTTT. It specifies CASSRLRRGTEAFF.

This chain links TRBV27 with TRBJ2-3; 7 nucleotides line up with TRBD1. V trimming: 3 bases; J trimming: 1 base; junction bases outside the gene matches: 4. Per germline, CDR1 MNHEY and CDR2 SMNVEV (reference sequence). This CDR3 contains 15 residues. In DNA form, the CDR3 reads TGTGCCAGCAGTTTTCCAGGGGGTCGCACAGATACGCAGTATTTT. This translates into CASSFPGGRTDTQYF.

This chain links TRBV27 with TRBJ2-1; possibly TRBD1 for D (5 bases). Germline V lookup: CDR1 MNHEY, CDR2 SMNVEV (reference sequence). The CDR3 consists of 15 residues. Trimming shortened V by 0 bases and J by 1 base, and 7 bases separated the two germline ends. CDR3 in amino acids: CASSLSGVSYNEQFF. For the CDR3, the DNA is TGTGCCAGCAGTTTATCAGGGGTATCCTACAATGAGCAGTTCTTC.

The J gene is TRBJ2-7, the V gene TRBV11-2, with 10 bases aligning to TRBD2. V dropped 1 base and J dropped 0; count of bases not matched to a gene: 9. This CDR3 has 18 residues. Germline V lookup: CDR1 SGHAT, CDR2 FQNNGV. CDR3 sequence: CASSLGRTSGSSSYEQYF. In DNA form, the CDR3 reads TGTGCCAGCAGCTTAGGGAGGACTAGCGGCTCTAGCTCCTACGAGCAGTACTTC.

The V and J genes are TRBV6-4 and TRBJ1-6, with 7 positions matching TRBD1. Germline CDR1 MRHNA, CDR2 SNTAGT. The CDR3 extends over 15 amino acids. V lost 6 bases and J lost 0; bases outside the gene matches: 2. Written as DNA, the CDR3 is TGTGCCAGCAGCCGGGACAGCTCCTATAATTCACCCCTCCACTTT. Translated: CASSRDSSYNSPLHF.

V gene TRBV6-5 combines with J gene TRBJ2-1; TRBD2 matches 10 bases. The CDR3 covers 16 residues. Trimming at V came to 0 bases and at J to 5 bases, leaving 4 bases not matched to a gene. Germline values: CDR1 MNHEY, CDR2 SVGAGI. CDR3: CASSYSPSGGHNEQFF. The CDR3 DNA reads TGTGCCAGCAGTTACTCGCCTAGCGGGGGACACAATGAGCAGTTCTTC.

This chain uses TRBV7-9 with TRBJ2-6; unclear D gene. The germline V gene has CDR1 SEHNR and CDR2 FQNEAQ (reference sequence). This CDR3 has 15 amino acids. Deletions cut 2 bases from V and 2 bases from J, with 7 bases between. CDR3 DNA: TGTGCCAGCAGCTTAATAGAGGCTGGGGCCAACGTCCTGACTTTC. Encoded protein: CASSLIEAGANVLTF.

The rearrangement uses TRBV19 and TRBJ2-3; D is unclear. Deletions cut 4 bases from V and 3 bases from J, with 11 bases between. This CDR3 has 14 amino acids. Germline CDR1 reads LNHDA; CDR2 reads SQIVND (reference sequence). The CDR3 loop reads CASSTGPETDTQYF. The CDR3 region has the DNA TGTGCCAGTAGTACCGGGCCCGAAACAGATACGCAGTATTTT.

Sample share makes this clone medium-sized. The rearrangement links TRBV28 to TRBJ2-7, with TRBD1 matching over 9 bases. V lost 2 bases to trimming and J lost 3 bases; unmatched junction nucleotides: 5. CDR3 length equals 15 residues. Germline V gives CDR1 MDHEN, CDR2 SYDVKM. The CDR3 DNA is TGTGCCAGCAGTTTAAGGACAGGGGCGGACTACGAGCAGTACTTC. This encodes CASSLRTGADYEQYF.

The chain recombines TRBV6-5 with TRBJ2-7; the D gene is possibly TRBD2 (5 bases). Between the trimmed V and J ends, which lost 2 bases and 0 bases, there was a span of 11 bases. Per the germline V gene, CDR1 is MNHEY and CDR2 is SVGAGI. The CDR3 contains 15 residues. CDR3 sequence (DNA): TGTGCCAGCAGTTACGAGGGTTTAGGCTCCTACGAGCAGTACTTC. This encodes CASSYEGLGSYEQYF.

The rearrangement joins TRBV28 to TRBJ2-3; TRBD1 agrees at 7 bases. With V trimmed by 0 bases and J by 6 bases, 15 bases remained unmatched. CDR3 size: 18 residues. CDR1 and CDR2 from the germline V gene are MDHEN and SYDVKM. Written as DNA, the CDR3 is TGTGCCAGCAGTTTATGGGTGGCGAGGGGGCCCTCCCCCGATACGCAGTATTTT. This gives the protein CASSLWVARGPSPDTQYF.

This clone was found a few times. CDR3 in DNA: TGTGCCAGCAGTCCCCCAGGGGGTTCCTACGAGCAGTACTTC. Its translation is CASSPPGGSYEQYF. The chain links TRBV28 to TRBJ2-7; 7 bases are shared with TRBD1. J lost 1 base, V lost 5 bases, and 5 bases had no gene match. The CDR3 is made up of 14 amino acids. The germline CDR1 and CDR2 sequences are MDHEN and SYDVKM.

The chain links TRBV4-2 to TRBJ1-1, with D hard to call. Looked up from germline, CDR1 is LGHNA and CDR2 is YNFKEQ. The CDR3 loop spans 15 amino acids. The V and J ends lost 6 bases and 4 bases respectively, with 18 bases between them. The DNA of the CDR3 is TGTGCCAGCAGACCGACTCTCGACGGATTCACTGAAGCTTTCTTT. Protein product: CASRPTLDGFTEAFF.

V and J are TRBV7-2 and TRBJ2-5, with 7 positions matching TRBD2. Germline CDR1 SGHTA, CDR2 FQGNSA. This CDR3 contains 15 residues. V gave up 5 bases and J gave up 5 bases; unmatched junction bases: 11. Here the CDR3 reads CASSPLRESLETQYF. The DNA of the CDR3 is TGTGCCAGCAGCCCATTGCGGGAGTCGCTGGAGACCCAGTACTTC.

The genes are TRBV5-4 and TRBJ1-4, with 10 bases identical to TRBD1. The CDR3 contains 18 residues. V lost 4 bases, J lost 7 bases, and 16 bases stayed unmatched. Germline V lookup: CDR1 SGHNT, CDR2 YYREEE (reference sequence). CDR3: CASSATSGQGIPGEKLFF. CDR3 DNA: TGTGCCAGCAGCGCGACATCGGGACAGGGGATTCCGGGTGAAAAACTGTTTTTT. The full variable domain, completed using reference TRBV5-4 and TRBJ1-4, is ETGVTQSPTHLIKTRGQQVTLRCSSQSGHNTVSWYQQALGQGPQFIFQYYREEENGRGNFPPRFSGLQFPNYSSELNVNALELDDSALYLCASSATSGQGIPGEKLFFGSGTQLSVL.

The J gene is TRBJ1-1, the V gene TRBV30; D remains unclear. This CDR3 has 13 amino acids. Between the trimmed V and J ends, which lost 4 bases and 1 base, there was a span of 10 bases. Germline V gives CDR1 GTSNPN, CDR2 SVGIG (reference sequence). CDR3 amino acids: CAWKSSENTEAFF. The CDR3 nucleotides read TGTGCCTGGAAAAGTTCAGAGAACACTGAAGCTTTCTTT.

The genes are TRBV9 and TRBJ2-2; 9 bases map to TRBD1. The CDR3 contains 15 residues. CDR1 is SGDLS, CDR2 YYNGEE, per germline. V shed 4 bases and J 5 bases; nucleotides not matched to a gene: 6. CDR3 residues: CASSQTTGGTGELFF. The DNA of the CDR3 is TGTGCCAGCAGCCAAACGACAGGGGGAACCGGGGAGCTGTTTTTT.

The gene calls are TRBV11-3 and TRBJ2-7; possibly TRBD1 or TRBD2 for D (5 bases each). V shed 3 bases and J shed 5 bases, with 5 bases lying between them. Germline values: CDR1 SGHNT, CDR2 YENEEA. The CDR3 loop spans 11 amino acids. The CDR3 loop reads CASSLGDEQYF. CDR3 in DNA: TGTGCCAGCAGCTTGGGGGACGAGCAGTACTTC.

V is TRBV6-1 and J is TRBJ2-7; TRBD1 aligns across 7 bases. The CDR3 has 14 amino acids. Germline values: CDR1 MNHNS, CDR2 SASEGT. Unmatched junction bases numbered 10, after V lost 5 bases and J lost 6 bases. The CDR3 spells CASSRDRDSGEQYF. The DNA for the CDR3 is TGTGCCAGCAGTCGAGACAGGGATTCGGGCGAGCAGTACTTC.

V is TRBV9 and J is TRBJ2-7, with a tentative D call TRBD1 (5 bases). Germline V gene sequence: CDR1 SGDLS, CDR2 YYNGEE. V was shortened by 3 bases and J by 3 bases, with 10 bases between the two germline ends. The CDR3 length is 13 residues. CDR3 sequence reads: CASSADTYYEQYF. Written as DNA, the CDR3 is TGTGCCAGCAGCGCGGACACATACTACGAGCAGTACTTC.

This clone was detected only a few times. This chain joins TRBV28 and TRBJ1-4, with TRBD1 as a possible D gene (5 bases). Germline CDR1 and CDR2: MDHEN and SYDVKM. Trimming removed 8 bases from V and 8 bases from J, with 21 bases in between. There are 15 residues in the CDR3. The CDR3 coding sequence is TGTGCCAGCGCAATTACTGGCCACCGGGGGGAAAAACTGTTTTTT. Amino acid sequence: CASAITGHRGEKLFF.

This clone was picked up a small number of times. This rearrangement joins TRBV7-9 to TRBJ2-1; D gene unclear. Between the trimmed V and J ends, which lost 3 bases and 3 bases, there was a span of 6 bases. Germline V CDR1 and CDR2: SEHNR, FQNEAQ (reference sequence). CDR3 size: 13 residues. CDR3 in DNA: TGTGCCAGCAGCTTGGACGGCTACAATGAGCAGTTCTTC. Translated: CASSLDGYNEQFF.

This sequence joins TRBV4-2 and TRBJ2-3; 10 bases are shared with TRBD1. V lost 0 bases, J lost 7 bases, and 19 bases stayed unmatched. Germline V lookup: CDR1 LGHNA, CDR2 YNFKEQ. This CDR3 spans 20 amino acids. The CDR3 DNA reads as TGTGCCAGCAGCCAAGATCCCGGGACAGGGGTAGGGGATTTAACAAATACGCAGTATTTT. Amino acids: CASSQDPGTGVGDLTNTQYF.

This clone was seen just once. The V and J genes are TRBV5-1 and TRBJ2-3; the D gene is possibly TRBD1 (6 bases). The CDR3 is made up of 15 amino acids. V lost 4 bases to trimming and J lost 2 bases, with 14 bases between them. The V gene's germline CDR1 is SGHRS and CDR2 YFSETQ. CDR3 nucleotide sequence: TGCGCCAGCAGCGCTCAGGGGTTATACACAGATACGCAGTATTTT. Translation: CASSAQGLYTDTQYF. Full variable domain (missing parts from reference TRBV5-1 and TRBJ2-3): KAGVTQTPRYLIKTRGQQVTLSCSPISGHRSVSWYQQTPGQGLQFLFEYFSETQRNKGNFPGRFSGRQFSNSRSEMNVSTLELGDSALYLCASSAQGLYTDTQYFGPGTRLTVL.